One sample yielded the 23 T cell receptor beta chains listed below, sequenced in a study of somatic mutations in cytotoxic T cells in rheumatoid arthritis. Clones were read by immunoSEQ multiplex PCR, and TCRdb kept only the in-frame ones, dropping some. The sample consists of about 6,700 clones, 70% of them appearing once. Sequencing was carried out using CD8+ T cells sorted from blood. All receptors come from a man aged 40-50 years in good health.

The J gene is TRBJ2-5, the V gene TRBV7-3, with D perhaps assigned TRBD1 or TRBD2 (5 bases each). V lost 0 bases, J lost 4 bases, and 6 bases lay in between. Germline assignment: CDR1 SGHTA and CDR2 FQGTGA. The CDR3 is 13 residues long. In nucleotides, the CDR3 is TGTGCCAGCAGCTTAACTGGGGGAGAGACCCAGTACTTC. It specifies CASSLTGGETQYF.

The chain couples TRBV9 to TRBJ1-2; 9 bases fit TRBD1. There are 15 residues in the CDR3. V shed 3 bases, J shed 8 bases, and the junction held 11 bases outside the gene matches. The V gene's germline CDR1 is SGDLS and CDR2 YYNGEE. Here the CDR3 DNA reads TGTGCCAGCAGCGACCGGAGGACAGGGGAACGAGGCTACACCTTC. Amino acids: CASSDRRTGERGYTF.

The chain combines TRBV27 with TRBJ2-2; 7 nucleotides line up with TRBD2. The germline CDR1 and CDR2 sequences are MNHEY and SMNVEV (reference sequence). V shed 6 bases and J 6 bases; nucleotides not matched to a gene: 16. The CDR3 has 17 amino acids. The CDR3 reads CASSPLAGVSIAGELFF. The CDR3 DNA sequence: TGTGCCAGCAGCCCACTGGCGGGGGTATCGATAGCCGGGGAGCTGTTTTTT.

The chain is built from TRBV10-2 and TRBJ1-5; perhaps TRBD1 as D (6 bases). This CDR3 comprises 15 residues. Trimming pared 0 bases from V and 4 bases from J, leaving 10 bases between. Germline CDR1 and CDR2: WSHSY and SAAADI. The CDR3 nucleotides are TGCGCCAGCAGTGAGTCGGGACACCGAAATCAGCCCCAGCATTTT. It codes for CASSESGHRNQPQHF.

This CDR3 is CASSQDRIGTTGELDTQYF. CDR3 nucleotide sequence: TGCGCCAGCAGCCAAGATCGTATTGGGACAACTGGGGAACTAGATACGCAGTATTTT. This chain uses TRBV4-3 with TRBJ2-3, with D perhaps TRBD1 (6 bases). The CDR3 extends over 19 amino acids. The V end was cut by 0 bases, the J end by 5 bases, with 24 bases between. Germline V CDR1 and CDR2: LGHNA, YSLEER.

DNA of the CDR3: TGTGCCAGCAGTGGGCTAGCGGGAAACACCGGGGAGCTGTTTTTT. Translation: CASSGLAGNTGELFF. The chain couples TRBV6-1 to TRBJ2-2, with TRBD2 identical over 9 bases. Germline lookup yields CDR1 MNHNS and CDR2 SASEGT. The CDR3 loop spans 15 amino acids. Trimming at V came to 4 bases and at J to 2 bases, leaving 2 bases not matched to a gene.

This CDR3 reads CASKEEVGQPQHF. The DNA for the CDR3 is TGTGCCAGCAAGGAGGAAGTCGGGCAGCCCCAGCATTTT. The V and J genes are TRBV2 and TRBJ1-5; D is ambiguous. The germline CDR1 and CDR2 sequences are SNHLY and FYNNEI. Trimming shortened V by 7 bases and J by 7 bases, and 14 bases separated the two germline ends. The CDR3 is made up of 13 amino acids.

Details on this clone: This CDR3 is also generated by other DNA sequences in the sample. The chain couples TRBV7-3 to TRBJ2-3, with TRBD2 matching 8 bases. This CDR3 is built from 15 residues. Germline CDR1 and CDR2: SGHTA and FQGTGA. V gave up 4 bases and J gave up 0 bases; unmatched junction bases: 3. CDR3 in amino acids: CASSSLAVSTDTQYF. The CDR3, as DNA: TGTGCCAGCAGCTCACTAGCGGTGAGCACAGATACGCAGTATTTT. Together with reference TRBV7-3 and TRBJ2-3, the CDR3 gives the full variable domain: GAGVSQTPSNKVTEKGKYVELRCDPISGHTALYWYRQSLGQGPEFLIYFQGTGAADDSGLPNDRFFAVRPEGSVSTLKIQRTERGDSAVYLCASSSLAVSTDTQYFGPGTRLTVL.

The chain links TRBV6-1 to TRBJ1-5; D is unresolved. CDR1 and CDR2 from the germline V gene are MNHNS and SASEGT. The V end was cut by 1 base, the J end by 2 bases, with 12 bases between. CDR3 length equals 16 residues. The CDR3 loop reads CASSEDEGGGNQPQHF. The CDR3 coding sequence is TGTGCCAGCAGTGAAGATGAGGGCGGGGGCAATCAGCCCCAGCATTTT.

The rearrangement links TRBV4-2 to TRBJ2-7; D possibly corresponds to TRBD1 (6 bases). CDR1 and CDR2 (germline): LGHNA, YNFKEQ. The CDR3 consists of 13 residues. Trimming pared 2 bases from V and 1 base from J, leaving 6 bases between. The CDR3, as DNA: TGTGCCAGCAGCCAACAGGGGTCCTACGAGCAGTACGTC. Residues: CASSQQGSYEQYV.

The V and J genes are TRBV6-4 and TRBJ2-3, with 11 bases matching TRBD1. Germline V gene data show CDR1 as MRHNA and CDR2 as SNTAGT. The CDR3 runs 14 residues. The ends lost 3 bases at V and 4 bases at J; junction bases unmatched: 0. The CDR3: CASSEGQGADTQYF. Written as DNA, the CDR3 is TGTGCCAGCAGTGAGGGACAGGGGGCAGATACGCAGTATTTT.

CDR3 loop: CASSSTRDRAEQYF. CDR3 sequence (DNA): TGTGCCAGCAGCTCGACCCGGGACAGGGCCGAGCAGTACTTC. This chain links TRBV11-2 with TRBJ2-7; 9 bases align to TRBD1. The CDR3 extends over 14 amino acids. Trimming removed 4 bases from V and 6 bases from J; junction bases left unmatched: 7. CDR1 and CDR2 from the germline V gene are SGHAT and FQNNGV. Filled out from reference TRBV11-2 and TRBJ2-7, the complete variable domain reads EAGVAQSPRYKIIEKRQSVAFWCNPISGHATLYWYQQILGQGPKLLIQFQNNGVVDDSQLPKDRFSAERLKGVDSTLKIQPAKLEDSAVYLCASSSTRDRAEQYFGPGTRLTVT.

The genes are TRBV25-1 and TRBJ1-1; D not certain. The CDR3 spans 15 residues. Germline lookup yields CDR1 MGHDK and CDR2 SYGVNS. V lost 5 bases to trimming and J lost 1 base, with 14 bases between them. The CDR3 here is CASSSPLQENTEAFF. CDR3 bases: TGTGCCAGCAGTTCTCCGCTCCAGGAGAACACTGAAGCTTTCTTT.

The chain links TRBV2 to TRBJ2-1; no reliable D call. Trimming cost V 7 bases and J 0 bases, with 7 bases left between them. The CDR3 has 13 amino acids. The germline V gene has CDR1 SNHLY and CDR2 FYNNEI. DNA for the CDR3: TGTGCCAGCATACGGGCCTCCTACAATGAGCAGTTCTTC. Encoded protein: CASIRASYNEQFF.

This clone showed up just a few times. V usage is TRBV21-1 and J usage is TRBJ1-2; the table assigns TRBD1, which was not confirmed against the DNA. TRBV21-1 is annotated as a pseudogene. This CDR3 has 16 residues. CDR3 region: CASSPPRTGENYGYTF. The CDR3, as DNA: TGTGCCAGCAGCCCACCTAGGACAGGGGAAAACTATGGCTACACCTTC.

This clone was found a few times. The rearrangement links TRBV7-2 to TRBJ2-7; 7 positions match TRBD2. V lost 5 bases and J lost 1; bases outside the gene matches: 8. The CDR3 extends over 15 amino acids. Germline CDR1 is SGHTA and CDR2 is FQGNSA. The CDR3 DNA sequence: TGTGCCAGCAGCCCCAGCGGGACGTTTTCCTACGAGCAGTACTTC. Its protein is CASSPSGTFSYEQYF. Full variable domain (missing parts from reference TRBV7-2 and TRBJ2-7): GAGVSQSPSNKVTEKGKDVELRCDPISGHTALYWYRQSLGQGLEFLIYFQGNSAPDKSGLPSDRFSAERTGGSVSTLTIQRTQQEDSAVYLCASSPSGTFSYEQYFGPGTRLTVT.

The rearrangement links TRBV28 to TRBJ2-1; D is ambiguous. Between the trimmed V and J ends, which lost 4 bases and 0 bases, there was a span of 13 bases. CDR3 size: 16 residues. Germline CDR1 MDHEN, CDR2 SYDVKM. CDR3 sequence: CASSSPHTSSYNEQFF. In DNA form, the CDR3 reads TGTGCCAGCAGTTCCCCGCACACGAGCTCCTACAATGAGCAGTTCTTC.

The chain links TRBV5-4 to TRBJ2-7; no reliable D call. The V and J ends lost 4 bases and 0 bases respectively, with 11 bases between them. Germline V gene sequence: CDR1 SGHNT, CDR2 YYREEE (reference sequence). The CDR3 is made up of 14 amino acids. CDR3 sequence (DNA): TGTGCCAGCAGCCCCGGGCCTAACTCCTACGAGCAGTACTTC. Its protein is CASSPGPNSYEQYF.

The chain combines TRBV14 with TRBJ2-1; D possibly corresponds to TRBD1 (5 bases). Deletions cut 0 bases from V and 8 bases from J, with 8 bases between. CDR1 is SGHDN, CDR2 FVKESK, per germline. The CDR3 runs to 13 residues. CDR3 region: CASSQDRVYEQFF. The CDR3, as DNA: TGTGCCAGCAGCCAAGACAGGGTGTATGAGCAGTTCTTC.

CDR3 protein: CASSFGLAGDEQYF. The DNA for the CDR3 is TGCGCCAGCAGCTTTGGACTAGCGGGAGACGAGCAGTACTTC. This chain links TRBV5-1 with TRBJ2-7; 13 nucleotides line up with TRBD2. The CDR3 consists of 14 residues. Trimming cost V 2 bases and J 5 bases; bases outside gene matches: 1. Per germline, CDR1 SGHRS and CDR2 YFSETQ.

V is TRBV9 and J is TRBJ2-3; 9 bases line up with TRBD1. This CDR3 spans 16 amino acids. The germline gives CDR1 SGDLS, CDR2 YYNGEE. The trim removed 3 bases at V and 2 bases at J, leaving 7 bases unmatched. Here the CDR3 reads CASSENRGLNTDTQYF. In DNA, the CDR3 is TGTGCCAGCAGCGAAAACAGGGGGCTTAACACAGATACGCAGTATTTT.

The V gene is TRBV7-9, the J gene TRBJ2-2; possible D gene TRBD2, 6 bases. CDR1 is SEHNR and CDR2 is FQNEAQ in the germline V gene (reference sequence). V was trimmed by 5 bases and J by 4 bases, leaving 11 bases between them. The CDR3 contains 14 residues. The CDR3 here is CASSRGLGTGELFF. The CDR3, as DNA: TGTGCCAGCAGCCGGGGGTTAGGCACCGGGGAGCTGTTTTTT.

The chain combines TRBV5-5 with TRBJ2-7; tentative D call: TRBD2 (5 bases). V lost 0 bases and J lost 1, with 14 bases in between. The CDR3 is 16 residues long. CDR1 is SGHKS, CDR2 YYEKEE, per germline (reference sequence). The CDR3 reads CASSLGGVRESYEQYV. The CDR3 coding sequence is TGTGCCAGCAGCTTGGGAGGTGTGAGGGAATCCTACGAGCAGTACGTC.